The TCR beta chain under discussion was sequenced for a study of blood T cell repertoires in COVID-19. Using immunoSEQ multiplex PCR, the repertoire was profiled, and TCRdb retains in-frame clones only, with some absent. The table shows roughly 66,000 clones, with roughly 82% occurring only once. Material for sequencing was peripheral blood. The TCR originated in a man between 60 and 70 years old with acute or convalescent COVID-19.

CDR3 bases: TGTGCCAGCAGTCCCGGCTACGAGCAGTACTTC. This translates into CASSPGYEQYF. The rearrangement uses TRBV12-3 or TRBV12-4 and TRBJ2-7, with no clear D. V dropped 5 bases and J dropped 3 bases, with 5 bases sitting between them. The CDR3 is made up of 11 amino acids.